Below, 3 T cell receptor beta chains from the same sample are listed, as sequenced in a study of blood T cell repertoires in COVID-19 (TCRdb year 2020). The library relied on the immunoSEQ multiplex PCR assay. In TCRdb, the immuneACCESS table is reduced to in-frame sequences with V and J assigned. These tables do not hold every clone; where another copy was compared, an unresolved V gene accounts for under half, and the others remain unexplained. Counted in this sample were approximately 300,000 clones; approximately 90% of them appeared once. Roughly 4.5% of the sample is taken by the ten largest. Sample: PBMCs or T cells enriched from blood (not recorded which). These receptors were collected from a man aged 25 to 45 who had recovered from COVID-19.

This chain uses TRBV7-8 with TRBJ2-5; 7 positions match TRBD1. The CDR3 runs 15 residues. Germline V gives CDR1 SGHVS, CDR2 FQNEAQ. The junction had 4 bases not matched to a gene; V was cut back by 1 base and J by 2 bases. CDR3 sequence: CASSLGDRDQETQYF. The DNA for the CDR3 is TGTGCCAGCAGCTTAGGCGACAGGGATCAAGAGACCCAGTACTTC.

J is TRBJ1-4 and V is TRBV5-1; possibly TRBD1 for D (5 bases). CDR3 length: 11 amino acids. The V end was cut by 7 bases, the J end by 8 bases, with 9 bases between. Germline V gene data show CDR1 as SGHRS and CDR2 as YFSETQ. The CDR3 reads CASRGDEKLFF. The CDR3 DNA follows: TGCGCCAGCCGGGGGGACGAAAAACTGTTTTTT.

J is TRBJ1-1 and V is TRBV5-3, with D maybe TRBD1 (5 bases). TRBV5-3 is an ORF, and what it does is uncertain. Between the trimmed V and J ends, which lost 0 bases and 1 base, there was a span of 7 bases. The CDR3 is 14 residues long. CDR3 DNA: TGTGCCAGAAGCTTGGGAACAGGGAACACTGAAGCTTTCTTT. Translated, it gives CARSLGTGNTEAFF.